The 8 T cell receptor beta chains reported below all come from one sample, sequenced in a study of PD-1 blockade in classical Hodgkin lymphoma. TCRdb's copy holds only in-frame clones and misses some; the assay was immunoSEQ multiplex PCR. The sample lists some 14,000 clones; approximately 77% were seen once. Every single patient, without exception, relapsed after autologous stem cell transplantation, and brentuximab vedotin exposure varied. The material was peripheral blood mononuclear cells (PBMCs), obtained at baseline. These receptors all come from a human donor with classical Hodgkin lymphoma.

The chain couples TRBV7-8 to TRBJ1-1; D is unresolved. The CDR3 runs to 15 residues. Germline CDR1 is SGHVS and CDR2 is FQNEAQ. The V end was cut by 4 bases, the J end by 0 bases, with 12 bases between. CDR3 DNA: TGTGCCAGCAGCTCCGGATTCACTTTGAACACTGAAGCTTTCTTT. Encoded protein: CASSSGFTLNTEAFF.

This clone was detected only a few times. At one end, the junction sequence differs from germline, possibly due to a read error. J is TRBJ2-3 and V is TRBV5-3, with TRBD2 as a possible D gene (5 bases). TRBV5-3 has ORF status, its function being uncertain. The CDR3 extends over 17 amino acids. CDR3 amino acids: CARNLALDFSSTDTQYF. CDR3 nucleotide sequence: TGTGCCAGAAACTTGGCCTTGGACTTTTCTAGCACAGATACGCAGTATTTT.

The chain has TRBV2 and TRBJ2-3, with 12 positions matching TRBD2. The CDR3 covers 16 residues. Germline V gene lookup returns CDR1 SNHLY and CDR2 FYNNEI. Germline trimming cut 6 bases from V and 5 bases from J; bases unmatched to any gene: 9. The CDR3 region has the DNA TGTGCCAGCAGCCAACTAGCGGGGGGCCTCAAAGATACGCAGTATTTT. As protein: CASSQLAGGLKDTQYF.

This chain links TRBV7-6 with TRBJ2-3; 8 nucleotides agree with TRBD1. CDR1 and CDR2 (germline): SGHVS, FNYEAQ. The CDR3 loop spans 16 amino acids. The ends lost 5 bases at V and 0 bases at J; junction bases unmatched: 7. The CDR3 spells CASSPTGAYSTDTQYF. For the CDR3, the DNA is TGTGCCAGCAGCCCGACAGGGGCCTATAGCACAGATACGCAGTATTTT.

CDR3 nucleotides: TGTGCCAGCAGGGGAAAGAATGAAAAACTGTTTTTT. This encodes CASRGKNEKLFF. The chain joins TRBV6-6 to TRBJ1-4; D gene uncertain. The germline V gene encodes CDR1 MNHNY and CDR2 SVGAGI (reference sequence). This CDR3 is built from 12 residues. With 6 bases removed from V and 5 bases from J, the gap between germline ends came to 7 bases.

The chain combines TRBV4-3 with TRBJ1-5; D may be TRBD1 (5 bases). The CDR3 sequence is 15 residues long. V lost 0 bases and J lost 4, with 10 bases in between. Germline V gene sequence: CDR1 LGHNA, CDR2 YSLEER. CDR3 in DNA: TGCGCCAGCAGCCAAGAAAATGGGGGGAATCAGCCCCAGCATTTT. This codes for CASSQENGGNQPQHF.

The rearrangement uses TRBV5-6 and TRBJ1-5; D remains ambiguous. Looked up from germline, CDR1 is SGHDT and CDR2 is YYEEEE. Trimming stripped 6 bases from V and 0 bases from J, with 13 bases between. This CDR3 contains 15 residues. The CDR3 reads CASTLLEDSNQPQHF. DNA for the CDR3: TGTGCCAGCACCCTTCTAGAAGATAGCAATCAGCCCCAGCATTTT. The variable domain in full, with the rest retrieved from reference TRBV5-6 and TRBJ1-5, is DAGVTQSPTHLIKTRGQQVTLRCSPKSGHDTVSWYQQALGQGPQFIFQYYEEEERQRGNFPDRFSGHQFPNYSSELNVNALLLGDSALYLCASTLLEDSNQPQHFGDGTRLSIL.

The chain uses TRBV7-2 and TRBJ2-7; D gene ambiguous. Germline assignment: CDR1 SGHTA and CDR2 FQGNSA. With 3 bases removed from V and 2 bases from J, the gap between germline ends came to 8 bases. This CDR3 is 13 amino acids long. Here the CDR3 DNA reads TGTGCCAGCAGCTTCCCCCGCACCTACGAGCAGTACTTC. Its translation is CASSFPRTYEQYF.